This T cell receptor beta chain emerged from a study of blood T cell repertoires in COVID-19. Across the whole study: Acute and convalescent COVID-19 specimens originated in the United States, Italy and Spain. PBMCs, B-cell-depleted T cells, or T cells were the source of the cDNA or gDNA that made up the material.

Original processing methods: Amplification with reference gene primers provided the estimates of nucleated cell counts. The repertoire was sequenced with immunoSEQ multiplex PCR; TCRdb's copy has only in-frame clones and lacks some. The V and J calls and clone size were taken over from that table, and D and trimming were inferred from the DNA. The sample includes hundreds of thousands of clones, approximately 83% of them seen just once. Germline V gene data show CDR1 as LNHDA and CDR2 as SQIVND (reference sequence). V lost 1 base and J 6 bases, leaving 21 bases between the germline ends. The CDR3 totals 17 residues.

J is TRBJ2-5 and V is TRBV19, with D possibly being TRBD1 (5 bases). This receptor was obtained from a woman aged 40-49 years with active or convalescent COVID-19. Sequenced input: peripheral blood. The CDR3 spells CASSIGGLGERGKTQYF. The DNA for the CDR3 is TGTGCCAGTAGTATAGGTGGCCTTGGGGAAAGGGGCAAGACCCAGTACTTC.